Following are 22 T cell receptor beta chains from one sample sequenced in a study of early T cells in non-severe SARS-CoV-2 infection. TCRdb reprocessed the 5' RACE reads with MiXCR, giving one entry per CDR3 protein. The sample lists roughly 75,000 distinct CDR3 sequences; 16% were seen once. The sequencing sample was made of whole blood. All receptors come from an adult who was a healthcare worker with PCR-confirmed SARS-CoV-2 infection or an uninfected control (not recorded which).

This sequence joins TRBV2 and TRBJ2-3; D might be TRBD2 (5 bases). Trimming cost V 3 bases and J 0 bases, with 13 bases left between them. The CDR3 has 16 amino acids. Per the germline V gene, CDR1 is SNHLY and CDR2 is FYNNEI. CDR3 sequence: CASSDPADSSTDTQYF. In DNA form, the CDR3 reads TGTGCCAGCAGTGATCCAGCGGATTCTAGCACAGATACGCAGTATTTT.

This chain links TRBV6-5 with TRBJ2-3; 7 nucleotides match TRBD1. CDR3 length: 13 residues. V was pared by 5 bases and J by 4 bases, with 3 bases of the junction left unmatched. CDR1 is MNHEY and CDR2 is SVGAGI in the germline V gene. The CDR3: CASSLTGPDTQYF. The DNA of the CDR3 is TGTGCCAGCAGTCTGACAGGGCCAGATACGCAGTATTTT.

This clonotype was counted between two and nine times. The chain combines TRBV20-1 with TRBJ1-1; D is possibly TRBD1 (6 bases). Germline values: CDR1 DFQATT, CDR2 SNEGSKA (reference sequence). The CDR3 is 14 amino acids. The ends were cut back, 0 bases at V and 2 bases at J, with 10 bases in the middle. CDR3 bases: TGCAGTGCTAGAGAGGGGGCTGGTAACACTGAAGCTTTCTTT. It encodes CSAREGAGNTEAFF.

This clonotype has more than one count but fewer than ten. V gene TRBV19 combines with J gene TRBJ2-2; TRBD2 is a possible D gene (6 bases). CDR1 LNHDA and CDR2 SQIVND come from the germline V gene (reference sequence). V was trimmed by 5 bases and J by 2 bases, leaving 15 bases between them. The CDR3 is 16 residues long. Here the CDR3 reads CASSVYAGFNTGELFF. In nucleotides, the CDR3 is TGTGCCAGTAGTGTGTATGCGGGGTTTAACACCGGGGAGCTGTTTTTT.

The genes are TRBV11-2 and TRBJ2-1; no clear D gene. V was cut by 7 bases and J by 4 bases, with 5 bases left in between. Germline-derived CDR1 and CDR2 are SGHAT and FQNNGV. The CDR3 spans 11 residues. Here the CDR3 reads CASNGYNEQFF. CDR3 nucleotides: TGTGCCAGCAACGGGTACAATGAGCAGTTCTTC.

The rearrangement links TRBV5-4 to TRBJ2-5, with no clear D. V lost 1 base, J lost 3 bases, and 7 bases lay in between. The CDR3 has 13 amino acids. CDR1 is SGHNT and CDR2 is YYREEE in the germline V gene (reference sequence). CDR3: CASSLRHKETQYF. The CDR3 bases are TGTGCCAGCAGCTTGAGACACAAAGAGACCCAGTACTTC.

V gene TRBV21-1 combines with J gene TRBJ2-7; no DNA check was done on the table's D call, TRBD2. TRBV21-1 is a pseudogene segment. There are 17 residues in the CDR3. The CDR3 DNA reads as TGTGCCAGCAGCAAAGTGATACTAGCGCCGAGCTCCTACGAGCAGTACTTC. Encoded protein: CASSKVILAPSSYEQYF.

This clonotype was seen only a few times. The chain uses TRBV7-8 and TRBJ2-7; D unclear. The CDR3 covers 16 residues. V lost 1 base and J 3 bases, leaving 16 bases between the germline ends. Per germline, CDR1 SGHVS and CDR2 FQNEAQ. In nucleotides, the CDR3 is TGTGCCAGCAGCTTAGGGTCGGGTCCCAGGAACTACGAGCAGTACTTC. It translates to CASSLGSGPRNYEQYF.

This clonotype was observed at least ten times. The junction departs from the called germline gene at one end, perhaps through a read error. The rearrangement uses TRBV7-7 and TRBJ2-5; 12 bases agree with TRBD2. The CDR3 contains 16 residues. From germline, CDR1 is SSHAT and CDR2 FNYEAQ (reference sequence). The CDR3 DNA is TGTGCTAGCAGCTTAGGACTAGCGGGGAATCAAGAGACCCAGTACTTC. It is translated as CASSLGLAGNQETQYF.

This clonotype was counted between two and nine times. The chain links TRBV27 to TRBJ2-7; TRBD1 matches at 7 bases. Per germline, CDR1 MNHEY and CDR2 SMNVEV (reference sequence). The CDR3 has 14 residues. The J segment lost 0 bases and the V segment lost 6 bases, leaving 5 bases of the junction unmatched. Written as DNA, the CDR3 is TGTGCCAGCAGCCTAGGACAGGTCTCCTACGAGCAGTACTTC. It specifies CASSLGQVSYEQYF.

The CDR3, as DNA: TGTGCCAGCAGTTTAGTCGCGGGGTCCGGCGAGCAGTTCTTC. Encoded protein: CASSLVAGSGEQFF. The chain joins TRBV12-3 or TRBV12-4 to TRBJ2-1, with D tentatively TRBD2 (6 bases). With 1 base removed from V and 10 bases from J, the gap between germline ends came to 14 bases. CDR3 length: 14 amino acids.

V gene TRBV5-1 combines with J gene TRBJ2-7; D might be TRBD2 (6 bases). CDR1 is SGHRS and CDR2 is YFSETQ in the germline V gene. CDR3 length equals 14 residues. Trimming removed 4 bases from V and 3 bases from J, with 14 bases in between. Here the CDR3 reads CASSPTGGSYEQYF. As DNA, the CDR3 is TGCGCCAGCAGCCCCACCGGGGGAAGCTACGAGCAGTACTTC.

This chain links TRBV12-3 or TRBV12-4 with TRBJ2-5, with TRBD2 identical over 14 bases. V lost 1 base to trimming and J lost 4 bases; unmatched junction nucleotides: 2. The CDR3 has 16 residues. CDR3 DNA sequence: TGTGCCAGCAGTTTAGATGGGACTAGCGGGAGAGAGACCCAGTACTTC. Protein product: CASSLDGTSGRETQYF.

This clonotype was observed at least ten times. The rearrangement uses TRBV5-6 and TRBJ2-1, with D unresolved. The ends were cut back, 1 base at V and 0 bases at J, with 8 bases in the middle. This CDR3 spans 15 amino acids. CDR1 SGHDT and CDR2 YYEEEE come from the germline V gene. The CDR3 loop is CASSLRVSSYNEQFF. Written as DNA, the CDR3 is TGTGCCAGCAGCTTGCGGGTGAGCTCCTACAATGAGCAGTTCTTC.

This chain joins TRBV10-3 and TRBJ2-3; maybe TRBD2 (5 bases). Germline V gene lookup returns CDR1 ENHRY and CDR2 SYGVKD. The CDR3 loop spans 14 amino acids. Between the trimmed V and J ends, which lost 4 bases and 4 bases, there was a span of 12 bases. CDR3 sequence (DNA): TGTGCCATCAGTGCTGGGTCCGGGGCAGATACGCAGTATTTT. Translation gives CAISAGSGADTQYF.

The rearrangement joins TRBV12-3 or TRBV12-4 to TRBJ2-1, with 11 positions matching TRBD2. There are 16 residues in the CDR3. The V and J ends lost 6 bases and 5 bases, in that order; junction bases with no gene match: 9. The CDR3 coding sequence is TGTGCCAGCAGCACAACCACTAGCGGGGGACACAATGAGCAGTTCTTC. This codes for CASSTTTSGGHNEQFF.

This clonotype appeared many times. The DNA for the CDR3 is TGTGCCAGCAGCTCCCAGGGACTACTGACCGGGGAGCTGTTTTTT. Residues: CASSSQGLLTGELFF. The chain employs TRBV12-3 or TRBV12-4 and TRBJ2-2; 7 nucleotides align to TRBD2. The CDR3 length is 15 residues. With V trimmed by 6 bases and J by 5 bases, 9 bases remained unmatched.

V and J are TRBV6-1 and TRBJ1-5, with D possibly being TRBD1 (6 bases). This CDR3 spans 15 amino acids. Looked up from germline, CDR1 is MNHNS and CDR2 is SASEGT. Trimming took 3 bases from V and 7 from J, leaving 16 bases between them. In DNA form, the CDR3 reads TGTGCCAGCAGTGAGGTACAGGGTTTACGGCAGCCCCAGCATTTT. This encodes CASSEVQGLRQPQHF.

The rearrangement links TRBV9 to TRBJ2-7; D remains ambiguous. The length of the CDR3 is 13 residues. Germline V CDR1 and CDR2: SGDLS, YYNGEE. With 0 bases removed from V and 4 bases from J, the gap between germline ends came to 8 bases. The chain's CDR3 is CASSVGPQYEQYF. For the CDR3, the DNA is TGTGCCAGCAGCGTAGGTCCGCAATACGAGCAGTACTTC.

There are a few counts of this clonotype. The V and J genes are TRBV29-1 and TRBJ2-1; D not certain. The CDR3 length is 11 residues. V shed 5 bases and J shed 9 bases, with 11 bases lying between them. From germline, CDR1 is SQVTM and CDR2 ANQGSEA. CDR3 residues: CSVRTEPEQFF. For the CDR3, the DNA is TGCAGCGTTAGGACCGAGCCTGAGCAGTTCTTC.

This chain uses TRBV12-3 or TRBV12-4 with TRBJ2-7; D gene unclear. Trimming stripped 6 bases from V and 5 bases from J, with 8 bases between. The CDR3 length is 11 residues. Here the CDR3 reads CASSPDHEQYF. CDR3 in DNA: TGTGCCAGCAGCCCCGACCACGAGCAGTACTTC.

A few counts support this clonotype. The V and J genes are TRBV2 and TRBJ1-1, with D tentatively TRBD1 (5 bases). Trimming took off 6 bases at V and 6 bases at J, with 14 bases between the two ends. Germline loops: CDR1 SNHLY, CDR2 FYNNEI. This CDR3 is 13 amino acids long. The CDR3 DNA reads as TGTGCCAGCAGGGCAGGGAACGACCCTGAAGCTTTCTTT. It translates to CASRAGNDPEAFF.